The 14 T cell receptor beta chains presented below share a single source sample, sequenced in a study of OX40 agonist ivuxolimab in advanced cancers. The repertoire was sequenced with immunoSEQ multiplex PCR; TCRdb's copy has only in-frame clones and lacks some. The sample has roughly 50,000 clones; approximately 80% are singletons. The starting material was CD4+ or CD8+ T cells sorted from blood, obtained in a trial of the OX40 agonist ivuxolimab. Receptors originate from an adult with an advanced solid tumor such as melanoma, head and neck, liver or kidney cancer.

V is TRBV11-3 and J is TRBJ1-2; D unclear. Trimming took off 2 bases at V and 8 bases at J, with 12 bases between the two ends. Germline CDR1 reads SGHNT; CDR2 reads YENEEA. CDR3 size: 13 residues. The CDR3 DNA reads TGTGCCAGCAGCTTAACAAATGGCAAAGGCTACACCTTC. Amino acid sequence: CASSLTNGKGYTF. Full variable domain (rest looked up from reference TRBV11-3 and TRBJ1-2): EAGVVQSPRYKIIEKKQPVAFWCNPISGHNTLYWYLQNLGQGPELLIRYENEEAVDDSQLPKDRFSAERLKGVDSTLKIQPAELGDSAVYLCASSLTNGKGYTFGSGTRLTVV.

The genes are TRBV11-2 and TRBJ2-3; 10 bases match TRBD2. Germline trimming cut 4 bases from V and 6 bases from J; bases unmatched to any gene: 10. Germline V gene sequence: CDR1 SGHAT, CDR2 FQNNGV. The CDR3 extends over 16 amino acids. In DNA, the CDR3 is TGTGCCAGCAGCTCCCAGCGGGGGGGACCGACCGATACGCAGTATTTT. This translates into CASSSQRGGPTDTQYF.

V is TRBV5-8 and J is TRBJ1-1, with D unresolved. The CDR3 sequence is 13 residues long. Germline V gives CDR1 SGHTS, CDR2 YDEGEE. V was cut by 4 bases and J by 2 bases, with 9 bases left in between. This CDR3 is CASSPDLNTEAFF. The CDR3, as DNA: TGTGCCAGCAGCCCGGACCTAAACACTGAAGCTTTCTTT.

J is TRBJ1-3 and V is TRBV14; no reliable D call. Trimming shortened V by 2 bases and J by 1 base, and 3 bases separated the two germline ends. This CDR3 comprises 13 residues. Germline V gene data show CDR1 as SGHDN and CDR2 as FVKESK. CDR3 bases: TGTGCCAGCAGCCAATTGTCTGGAAACACCATATATTTT. Amino acid sequence: CASSQLSGNTIYF.

This clone was found a few times. This chain connects TRBV6-6 to TRBJ1-4, with TRBD1 identical over 7 bases. CDR1 is MNHNY, CDR2 SVGAGI, per germline (reference sequence). The CDR3 loop spans 15 amino acids. The V segment lost 6 bases and the J segment 7 bases; nucleotides outside the gene matches: 11. CDR3 loop: CASRKGQASIEKLFF. Written as DNA, the CDR3 is TGTGCCAGCAGAAAAGGACAGGCGTCAATTGAAAAACTGTTTTTT.

This clone was detected a few times. This chain links TRBV7-9 with TRBJ1-2; 7 bases fit TRBD1. The V and J ends lost 5 bases and 7 bases, in that order; junction bases with no gene match: 10. The CDR3 loop spans 14 amino acids. CDR1 SEHNR and CDR2 FQNEAQ come from the germline V gene (reference sequence). Here the CDR3 DNA reads TGTGCCAGCAGCAGAGACAGGGCGCAGGCTGGCTACACCTTC. It specifies CASSRDRAQAGYTF.

The CDR3 sequence: CASSLLVGTQYF. The CDR3 DNA follows: TGTGCCAGCAGTTTATTGGTGGGGACCCAGTACTTC. The chain links TRBV28 to TRBJ2-5; D call uncertain. The length of the CDR3 is 12 residues. Germline loops: CDR1 MDHEN, CDR2 SYDVKM. Trimming took off 1 base at V and 7 bases at J, with 7 bases between the two ends.

The DNA of the CDR3 is TGTGCCAGCAGCGTAGGCCTCCGCTTGGACAGGGCAGAGAACTATGGCTACACCTTC. Its translation: CASSVGLRLDRAENYGYTF. The chain links TRBV9 to TRBJ1-2; TRBD1 aligns across 8 bases. Trimming at V came to 0 bases and at J to 2 bases, leaving 15 bases not matched to a gene. CDR3 length: 19 amino acids. Germline V gene lookup returns CDR1 SGDLS and CDR2 YYNGEE.

A remark on this clone: Germline and junction disagree at one end, which may indicate a read error. The rearrangement uses TRBV14 and TRBJ2-1; the D is unclear. The CDR3 spans 12 residues. The V gene's germline CDR1 is SGHDN and CDR2 FVKESK. The CDR3 here is CASSQAYKEQFF. CDR3 sequence (DNA): TGTGCCAGCAGCCAAGCCTACAAAGAGCAGTTCTTC.

The rearrangement joins TRBV10-1 to TRBJ1-1; possibly TRBD1 for D (6 bases). The CDR3 is made up of 13 amino acids. CDR1 WNHNN and CDR2 SYGVQD come from the germline V gene (reference sequence). Between the trimmed V and J ends, which lost 6 bases and 0 bases, there was a span of 8 bases. The CDR3 reads CASRDSLNTEAFF. In DNA, the CDR3 is TGCGCCAGCAGGGACAGCCTGAACACTGAAGCTTTCTTT.

This chain uses TRBV19 with TRBJ1-5; 7 bases align to TRBD1. The CDR3 spans 15 residues. V lost 6 bases to trimming and J lost 0 bases; unmatched junction nucleotides: 5. The germline gives CDR1 LNHDA, CDR2 SQIVND (reference sequence). In nucleotides, the CDR3 is TGTGCCAGTAGGGATGGACAGGTTAGCAATCAGCCCCAGCATTTT. Protein sequence: CASRDGQVSNQPQHF.

This clone was seen more than once but under ten times. The V gene is TRBV5-6, the J gene TRBJ1-1; the match to TRBD1 covers 8 bases. This CDR3 comprises 16 residues. From germline, CDR1 is SGHDT and CDR2 YYEEEE. The V and J ends lost 2 bases and 1 base, in that order; junction bases with no gene match: 7. CDR3: CASSFGTGTGNTEAFF. CDR3 in DNA: TGTGCCAGCAGCTTCGGGACCGGGACAGGGAACACTGAAGCTTTCTTT. The whole variable domain, filled in from reference TRBV5-6 and TRBJ1-1, reads DAGVTQSPTHLIKTRGQQVTLRCSPKSGHDTVSWYQQALGQGPQFIFQYYEEEERQRGNFPDRFSGHQFPNYSSELNVNALLLGDSALYLCASSFGTGTGNTEAFFGQGTRLTVV.

This chain uses TRBV7-8 with TRBJ2-2; 11 bases are shared with TRBD2. Per the germline V gene, CDR1 is SGHVS and CDR2 is FQNEAQ. Trimming took 5 bases from V and 1 from J; bases not matched to a gene: 3. CDR3 length: 16 amino acids. The DNA of the CDR3 is TGTGCCAGCAGCGTCGGGACTAGCGGGAACACCGGGGAGCTGTTTTTT. Translating gives CASSVGTSGNTGELFF.

For the CDR3, the DNA is TGTGCCAGCAGCGAGCAGGGGGCGGGGACTGAAGCTTTCTTT. It specifies CASSEQGAGTEAFF. The genes are TRBV7-3 and TRBJ1-1; 8 positions match TRBD1. V trimming: 5 bases; J trimming: 5 bases; junction bases outside the gene matches: 7. Germline V gene sequence: CDR1 SGHTA, CDR2 FQGTGA. CDR3 length equals 14 residues.